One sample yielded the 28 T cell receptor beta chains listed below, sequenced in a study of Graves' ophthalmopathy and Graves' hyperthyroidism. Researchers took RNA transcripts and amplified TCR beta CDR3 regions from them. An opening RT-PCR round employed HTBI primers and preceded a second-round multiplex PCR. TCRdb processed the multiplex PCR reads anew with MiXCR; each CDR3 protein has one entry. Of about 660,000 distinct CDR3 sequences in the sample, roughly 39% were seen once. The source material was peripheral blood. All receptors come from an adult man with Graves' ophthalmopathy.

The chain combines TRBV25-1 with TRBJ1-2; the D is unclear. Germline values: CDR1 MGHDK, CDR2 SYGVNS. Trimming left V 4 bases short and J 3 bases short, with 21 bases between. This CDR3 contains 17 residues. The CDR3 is CASSVDNAGYKDYGYTF. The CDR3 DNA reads TGTGCCAGCAGTGTCGACAATGCTGGGTATAAAGACTATGGCTACACCTTC.

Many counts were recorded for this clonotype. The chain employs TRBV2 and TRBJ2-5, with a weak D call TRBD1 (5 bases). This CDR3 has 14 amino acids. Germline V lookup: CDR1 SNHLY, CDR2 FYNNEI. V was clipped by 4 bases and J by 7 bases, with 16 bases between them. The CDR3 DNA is TGTGCCAGCAGTGGGGGCAGGGTCGAGCGGACCCAGTACTTC. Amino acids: CASSGGRVERTQYF.

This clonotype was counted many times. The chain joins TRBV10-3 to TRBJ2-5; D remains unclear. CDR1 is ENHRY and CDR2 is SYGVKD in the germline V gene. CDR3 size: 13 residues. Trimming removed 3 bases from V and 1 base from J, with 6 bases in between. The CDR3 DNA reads TGTGCCATCAGTGAACTGCTCCAAGAGACCCAGTACTTC. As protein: CAISELLQETQYF.

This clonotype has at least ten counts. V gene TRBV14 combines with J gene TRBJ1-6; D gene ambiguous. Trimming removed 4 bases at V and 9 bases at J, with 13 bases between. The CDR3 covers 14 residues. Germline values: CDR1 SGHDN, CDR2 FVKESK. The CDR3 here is CASSRDLVGSPLHF. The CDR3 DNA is TGTGCCAGCAGCCGTGACCTCGTGGGTTCACCCCTCCACTTT.

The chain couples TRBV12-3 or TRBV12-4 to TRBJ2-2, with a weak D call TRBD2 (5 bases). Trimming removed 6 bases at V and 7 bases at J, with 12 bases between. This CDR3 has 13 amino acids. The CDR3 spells CASRGFGVGELFF. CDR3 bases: TGTGCCAGCAGGGGGTTCGGGGTCGGGGAGCTGTTTTTT.

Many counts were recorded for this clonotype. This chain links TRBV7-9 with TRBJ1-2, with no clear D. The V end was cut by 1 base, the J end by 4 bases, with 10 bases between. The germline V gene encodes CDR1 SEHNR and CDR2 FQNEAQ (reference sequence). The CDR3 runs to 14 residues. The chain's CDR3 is CASSLGDWGYGYTF. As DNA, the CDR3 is TGTGCCAGCAGCTTAGGGGATTGGGGCTATGGCTACACCTTC.

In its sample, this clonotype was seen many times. The CDR3 bases are TGTGCCACCGCAGACGACAGTAACTATGGCTACACCTTC. It translates to CATADDSNYGYTF. V usage is TRBV7-9 and J usage is TRBJ1-2, with D perhaps TRBD1 (5 bases). V lost 10 bases and J lost 1, with 13 bases in between. The length of the CDR3 is 13 residues. The germline gives CDR1 SEHNR, CDR2 FQNEAQ (reference sequence).

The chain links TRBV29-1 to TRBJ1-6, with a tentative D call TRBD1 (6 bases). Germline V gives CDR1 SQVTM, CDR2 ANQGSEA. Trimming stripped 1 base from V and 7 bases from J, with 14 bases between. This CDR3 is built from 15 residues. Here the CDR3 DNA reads TGCAGCGTTGAAGGTACAGGGACGGAAAATTCACCCCTCCACTTT. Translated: CSVEGTGTENSPLHF.

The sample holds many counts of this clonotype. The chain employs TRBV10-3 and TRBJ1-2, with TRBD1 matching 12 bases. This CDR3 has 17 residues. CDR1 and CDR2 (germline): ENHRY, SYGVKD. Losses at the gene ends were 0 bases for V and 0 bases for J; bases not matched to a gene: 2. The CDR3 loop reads CAISESGTGGANYGYTF. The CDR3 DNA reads TGTGCCATCAGTGAGTCCGGGACAGGGGGCGCTAACTATGGCTACACCTTC.

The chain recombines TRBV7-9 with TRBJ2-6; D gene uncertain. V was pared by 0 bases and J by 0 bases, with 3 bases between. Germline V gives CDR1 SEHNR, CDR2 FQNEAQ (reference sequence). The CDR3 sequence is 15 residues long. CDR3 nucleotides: TGTGCCAGCAGCTTAGCAGTCTCTGGGGCCAACGTCCTGACTTTC. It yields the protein CASSLAVSGANVLTF.

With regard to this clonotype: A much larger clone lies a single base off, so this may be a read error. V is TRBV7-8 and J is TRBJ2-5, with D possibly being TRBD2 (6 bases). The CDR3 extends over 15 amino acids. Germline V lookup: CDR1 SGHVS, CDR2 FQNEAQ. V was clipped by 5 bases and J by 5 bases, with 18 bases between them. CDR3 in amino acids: CASSAYPRERETQYF. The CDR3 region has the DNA TGTGCCAGCAGCGCATATCCCCGGGAGAGGGAGACCCAGTACTTC.

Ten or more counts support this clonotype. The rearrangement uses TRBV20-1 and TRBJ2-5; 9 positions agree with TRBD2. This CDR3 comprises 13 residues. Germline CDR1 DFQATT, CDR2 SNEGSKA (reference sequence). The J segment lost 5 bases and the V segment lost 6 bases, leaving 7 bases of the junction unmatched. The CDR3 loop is CSAQPAGGETQYF. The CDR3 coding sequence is TGCAGTGCCCAACCGGCGGGAGGGGAGACCCAGTACTTC.

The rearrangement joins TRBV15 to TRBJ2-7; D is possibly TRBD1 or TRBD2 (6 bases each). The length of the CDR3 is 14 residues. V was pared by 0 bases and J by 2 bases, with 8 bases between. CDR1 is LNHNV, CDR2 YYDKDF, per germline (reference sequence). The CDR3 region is CATSRDGGPYEQYF. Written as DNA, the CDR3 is TGTGCCACCAGCAGAGATGGGGGGCCCTACGAGCAGTACTTC.

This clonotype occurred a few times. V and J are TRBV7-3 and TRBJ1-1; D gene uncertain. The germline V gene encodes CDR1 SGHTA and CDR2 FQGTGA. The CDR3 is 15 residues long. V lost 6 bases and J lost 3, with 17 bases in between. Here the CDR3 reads CASSSQNTRHTEAFF. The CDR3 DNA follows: TGTGCCAGCAGTTCCCAAAACACCCGCCACACTGAAGCTTTCTTT.

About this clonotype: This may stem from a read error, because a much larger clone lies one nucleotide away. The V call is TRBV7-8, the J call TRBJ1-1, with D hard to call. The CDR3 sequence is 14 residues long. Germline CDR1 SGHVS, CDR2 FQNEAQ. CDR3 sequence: CVSGWYLDSGEAFF. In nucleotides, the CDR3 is TGTGTCAGCGGGTGGTATCTGGATTCCGGTGAAGCTTTCTTT. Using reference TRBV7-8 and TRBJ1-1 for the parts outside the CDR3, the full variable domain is GAGVSQSPRYKVAKRGQDVALRCDPISGHVSLFWYQQALGQGPEFLTYFQNEAQLDKSGLPSDRFFAERPEGSVSTLKIQRTQQEDSAVYLCVSGWYLDSGEAFFGQGTRLTVV.

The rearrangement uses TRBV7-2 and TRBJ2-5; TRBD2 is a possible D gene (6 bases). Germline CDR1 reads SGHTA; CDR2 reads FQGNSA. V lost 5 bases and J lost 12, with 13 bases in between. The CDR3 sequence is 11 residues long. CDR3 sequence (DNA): TGTGCCAGCAGCATTAGGGACTCAGAGTACTTC. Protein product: CASSIRDSEYF.

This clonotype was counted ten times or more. CDR3 in amino acids: CASRKAAAEAFF. CDR3 in DNA: TGTGCCAGCAGAAAAGCGGCGGCTGAAGCTTTCTTT. The chain combines TRBV25-1 with TRBJ1-1; no definite D call. The germline gives CDR1 MGHDK, CDR2 SYGVNS. This CDR3 is 12 amino acids long. Between the trimmed V and J ends, which lost 6 bases and 6 bases, there was a span of 11 bases. The whole variable domain, filled in from reference TRBV25-1 and TRBJ1-1, reads EADIYQTPRYLVIGTGKKITLECSQTMGHDKMYWYQQDPGMELHLIHYSYGVNSTEKGDLSSESTVSRIRTEHFPLTLESARPSHTSQYLCASRKAAAEAFFGQGTRLTVV.

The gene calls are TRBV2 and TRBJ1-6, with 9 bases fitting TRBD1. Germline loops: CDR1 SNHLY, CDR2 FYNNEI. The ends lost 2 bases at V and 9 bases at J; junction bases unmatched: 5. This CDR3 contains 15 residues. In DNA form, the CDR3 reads TGTGCCAGCAGTGAAAGGGGACAGGGTACTTCACCCCTCCACTTT. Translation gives CASSERGQGTSPLHF.

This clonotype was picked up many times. The chain's CDR3 is CASSESAQGTGELFF. CDR3 coding DNA: TGTGCCAGCAGTGAGTCAGCCCAGGGGACCGGGGAGCTGTTTTTT. This sequence joins TRBV25-1 and TRBJ2-2, with D possibly TRBD1 on 6 matching bases. Trimming cost V 3 bases and J 5 bases, with 13 bases left between them. The CDR3 sequence is 15 residues long. CDR1 is MGHDK, CDR2 SYGVNS, per germline.

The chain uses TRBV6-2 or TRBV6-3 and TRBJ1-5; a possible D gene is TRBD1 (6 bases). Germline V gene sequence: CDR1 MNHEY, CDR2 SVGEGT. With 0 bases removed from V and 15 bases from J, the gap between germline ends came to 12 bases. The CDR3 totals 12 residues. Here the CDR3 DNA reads TGTGCCAGCAGTTACTCTGGACAGTGGATGCATTTT. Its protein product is CASSYSGQWMHF.

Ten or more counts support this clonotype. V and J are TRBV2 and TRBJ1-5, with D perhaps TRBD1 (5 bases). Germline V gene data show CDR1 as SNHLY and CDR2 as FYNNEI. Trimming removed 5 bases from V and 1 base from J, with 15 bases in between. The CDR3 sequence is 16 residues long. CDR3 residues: CASSHLGVGSNQPQHF. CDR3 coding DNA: TGTGCCAGCAGTCATCTGGGGGTGGGCAGCAATCAGCCCCAGCATTTT.

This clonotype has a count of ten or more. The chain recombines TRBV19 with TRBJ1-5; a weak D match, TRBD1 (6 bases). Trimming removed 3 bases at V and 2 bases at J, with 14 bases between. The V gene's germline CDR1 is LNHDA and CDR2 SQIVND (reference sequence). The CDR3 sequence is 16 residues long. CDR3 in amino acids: CASSINGRGGNQPQHF. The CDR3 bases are TGTGCCAGTAGTATTAACGGCAGGGGAGGCAATCAGCCCCAGCATTTT.

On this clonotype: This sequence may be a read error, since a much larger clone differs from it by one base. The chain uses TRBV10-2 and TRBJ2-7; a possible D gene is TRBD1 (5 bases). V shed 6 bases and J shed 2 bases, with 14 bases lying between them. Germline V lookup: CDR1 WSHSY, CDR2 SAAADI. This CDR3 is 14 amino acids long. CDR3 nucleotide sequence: TGCGCCAGCAGCTTGGAACACAGGACCTACGAGCAGTACTTC. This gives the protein CASSLEHRTYEQYF.

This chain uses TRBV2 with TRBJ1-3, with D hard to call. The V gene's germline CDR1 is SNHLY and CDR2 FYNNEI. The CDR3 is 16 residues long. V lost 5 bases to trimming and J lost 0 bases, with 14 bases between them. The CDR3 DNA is TGTGCCAGCAGTTGCCGTGCCACGGACTCTGGAAACACCATATATTTT. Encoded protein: CASSCRATDSGNTIYF. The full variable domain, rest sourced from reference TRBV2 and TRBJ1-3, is EPEVTQTPSHQVTQMGQEVILRCVPISNHLYFYWYRQILGQKVEFLVSFYNNEISEKSEIFDDQFSVERPDGSNFTLKIRSTKLEDSAMYFCASSCRATDSGNTIYFGEGSWLTVV.

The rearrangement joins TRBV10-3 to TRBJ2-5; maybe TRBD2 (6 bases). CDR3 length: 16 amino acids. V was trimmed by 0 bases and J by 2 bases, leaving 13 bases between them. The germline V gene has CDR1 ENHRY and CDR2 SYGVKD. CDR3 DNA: TGTGCCATCAGTGAGTCGCTGGGAGGAGCTCAAGAGACCCAGTACTTC. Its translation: CAISESLGGAQETQYF.

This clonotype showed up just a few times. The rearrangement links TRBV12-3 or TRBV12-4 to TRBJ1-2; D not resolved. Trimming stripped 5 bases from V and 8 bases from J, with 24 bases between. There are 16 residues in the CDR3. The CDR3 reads CASSQDVQFTTQGYTF. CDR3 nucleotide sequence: TGTGCCAGCAGTCAAGATGTACAGTTTACCACCCAAGGCTACACCTTC.

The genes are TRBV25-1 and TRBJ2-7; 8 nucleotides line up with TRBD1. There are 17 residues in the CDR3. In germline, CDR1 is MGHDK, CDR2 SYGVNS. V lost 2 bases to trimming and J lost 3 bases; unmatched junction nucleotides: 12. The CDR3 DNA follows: TGTGCCAGCAGTGAACTGAGCCGCGGCAGGGGGCACTACGAGCAGTACTTC. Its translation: CASSELSRGRGHYEQYF.

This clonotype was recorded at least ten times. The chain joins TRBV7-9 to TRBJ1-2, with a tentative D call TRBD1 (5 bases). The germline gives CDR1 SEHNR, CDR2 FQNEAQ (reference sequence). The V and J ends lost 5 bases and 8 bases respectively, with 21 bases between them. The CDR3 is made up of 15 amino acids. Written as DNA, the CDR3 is TGTGCCAGCAGCCGAAATCACGGGACCGCGGGAGGCTACACCTTC. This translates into CASSRNHGTAGGYTF.